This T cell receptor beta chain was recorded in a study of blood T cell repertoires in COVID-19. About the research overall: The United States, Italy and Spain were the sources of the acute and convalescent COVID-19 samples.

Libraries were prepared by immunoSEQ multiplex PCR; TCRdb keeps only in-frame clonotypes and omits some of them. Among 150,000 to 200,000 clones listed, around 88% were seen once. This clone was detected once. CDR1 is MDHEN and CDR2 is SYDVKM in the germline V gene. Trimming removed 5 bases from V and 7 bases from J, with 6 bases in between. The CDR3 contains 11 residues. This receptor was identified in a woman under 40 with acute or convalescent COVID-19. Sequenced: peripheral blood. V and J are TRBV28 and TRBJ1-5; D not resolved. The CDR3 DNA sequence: TGTGCCAGCAGTCTGACACAGCCCCAGCATTTT. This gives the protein CASSLTQPQHF.